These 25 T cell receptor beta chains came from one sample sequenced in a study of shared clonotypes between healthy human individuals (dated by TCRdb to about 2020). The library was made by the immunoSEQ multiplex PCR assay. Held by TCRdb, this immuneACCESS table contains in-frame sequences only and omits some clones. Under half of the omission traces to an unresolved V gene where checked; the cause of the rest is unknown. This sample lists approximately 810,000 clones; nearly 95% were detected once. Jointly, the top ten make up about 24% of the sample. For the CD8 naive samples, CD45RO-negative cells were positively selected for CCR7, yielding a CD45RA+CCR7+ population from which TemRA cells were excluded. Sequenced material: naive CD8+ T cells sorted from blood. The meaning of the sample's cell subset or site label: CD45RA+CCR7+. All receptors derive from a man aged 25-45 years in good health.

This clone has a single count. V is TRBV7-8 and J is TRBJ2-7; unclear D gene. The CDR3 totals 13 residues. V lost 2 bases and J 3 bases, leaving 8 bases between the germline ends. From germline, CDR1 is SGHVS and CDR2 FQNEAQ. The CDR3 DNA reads TGTGCCAGCAGCTTATCATCCGTCTACGAGCAGTACTTC. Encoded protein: CASSLSSVYEQYF.

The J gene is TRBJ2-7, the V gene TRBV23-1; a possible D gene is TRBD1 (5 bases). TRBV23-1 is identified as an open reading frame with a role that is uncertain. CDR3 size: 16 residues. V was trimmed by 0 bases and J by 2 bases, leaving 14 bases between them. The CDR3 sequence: CASSQSSTGFPYEQYF. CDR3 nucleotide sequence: TGCGCCAGCAGTCAATCTTCCACAGGTTTTCCCTACGAGCAGTACTTC.

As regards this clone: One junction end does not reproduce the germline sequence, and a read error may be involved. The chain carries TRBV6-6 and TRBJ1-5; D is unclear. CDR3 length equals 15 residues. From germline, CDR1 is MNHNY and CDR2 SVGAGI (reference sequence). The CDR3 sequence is CASRRSTEAYQLQHF. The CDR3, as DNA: TGTGCCAGCCGCCGTTCGACGGAGGCTTATCAGCTCCAGCATTTT.

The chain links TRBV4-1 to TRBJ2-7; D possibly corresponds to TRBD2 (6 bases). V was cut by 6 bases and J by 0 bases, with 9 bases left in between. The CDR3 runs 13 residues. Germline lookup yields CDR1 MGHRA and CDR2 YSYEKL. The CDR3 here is CASSHGSSYEQYF. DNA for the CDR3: TGCGCCAGCAGTCACGGGAGCTCCTACGAGCAGTACTTC.

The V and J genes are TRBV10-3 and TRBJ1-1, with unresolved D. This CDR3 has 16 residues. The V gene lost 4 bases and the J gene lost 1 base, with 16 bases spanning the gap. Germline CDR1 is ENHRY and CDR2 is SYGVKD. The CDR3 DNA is TGTGCCATCAGTGGACAAATCTCTTTCCAGAACACTGAAGCTTTCTTT. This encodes CAISGQISFQNTEAFF.

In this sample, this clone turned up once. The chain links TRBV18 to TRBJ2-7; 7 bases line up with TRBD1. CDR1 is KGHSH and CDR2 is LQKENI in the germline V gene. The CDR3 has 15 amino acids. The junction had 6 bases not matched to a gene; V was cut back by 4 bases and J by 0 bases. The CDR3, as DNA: TGTGCCAGCTCACGTCAGGGGGATCTCTCCTACGAGCAGTACTTC. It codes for CASSRQGDLSYEQYF. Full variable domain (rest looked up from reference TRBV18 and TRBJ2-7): NAGVMQNPRHLVRRRGQEARLRCSPMKGHSHVYWYRQLPEEGLKFMVYLQKENIIDESGMPKERFSAEFPKEGPSILRIQQVVRGDSAAYFCASSRQGDLSYEQYFGPGTRLTVT.

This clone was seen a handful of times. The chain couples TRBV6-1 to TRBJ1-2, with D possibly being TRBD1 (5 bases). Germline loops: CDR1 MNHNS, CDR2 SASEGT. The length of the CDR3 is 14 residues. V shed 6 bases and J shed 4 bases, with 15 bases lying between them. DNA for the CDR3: TGTGCCAGCAGAGGGACCCTGGGGTCCTATGGCTACACCTTC. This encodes CASRGTLGSYGYTF.

The CDR3 sequence: CASSLGLMGTGDYGYTF. CDR3 in DNA: TGTGCCAGCAGCTTGGGCCTGATGGGGACAGGGGACTATGGCTACACCTTC. The J gene is TRBJ1-2, the V gene TRBV7-9; 10 nucleotides line up with TRBD1. CDR3 length: 17 amino acids. CDR1 is SEHNR, CDR2 FQNEAQ, per germline (reference sequence). Trimming removed 3 bases from V and 3 bases from J; junction bases left unmatched: 10.

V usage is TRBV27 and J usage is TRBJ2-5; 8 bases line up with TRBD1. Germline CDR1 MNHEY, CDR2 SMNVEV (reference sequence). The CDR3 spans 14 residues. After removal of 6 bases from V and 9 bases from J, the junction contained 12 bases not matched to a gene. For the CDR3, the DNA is TGTGCCAGCAGCCTGACAGGGGTTAGTAAGTCCCAGTACTTC. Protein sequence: CASSLTGVSKSQYF.

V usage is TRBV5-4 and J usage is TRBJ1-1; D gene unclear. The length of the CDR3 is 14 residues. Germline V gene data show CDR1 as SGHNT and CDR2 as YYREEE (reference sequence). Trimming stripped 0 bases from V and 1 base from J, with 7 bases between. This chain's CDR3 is CASSLEATNTEAFF. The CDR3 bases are TGTGCCAGCAGCTTGGAAGCGACGAACACTGAAGCTTTCTTT.

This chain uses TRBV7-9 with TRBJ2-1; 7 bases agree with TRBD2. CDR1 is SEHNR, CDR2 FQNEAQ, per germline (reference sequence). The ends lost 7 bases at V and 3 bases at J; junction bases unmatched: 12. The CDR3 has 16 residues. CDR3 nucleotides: TGTGCCAGCACCCAGCAGAGCGGGAAGATCTACAATGAGCAGTTCTTC. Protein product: CASTQQSGKIYNEQFF.

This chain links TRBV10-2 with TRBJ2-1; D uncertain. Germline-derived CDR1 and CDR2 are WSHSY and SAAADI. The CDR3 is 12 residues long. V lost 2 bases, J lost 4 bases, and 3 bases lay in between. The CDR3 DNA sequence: TGCGCCAGCAGTGAGGTTTACAATGAGCAGTTCTTC. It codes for CASSEVYNEQFF.

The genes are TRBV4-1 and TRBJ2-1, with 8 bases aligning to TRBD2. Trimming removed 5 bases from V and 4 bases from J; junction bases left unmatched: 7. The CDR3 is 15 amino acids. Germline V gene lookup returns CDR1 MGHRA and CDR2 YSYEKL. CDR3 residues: CASSVESGGYNEQFF. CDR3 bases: TGCGCCAGCAGCGTGGAGAGCGGGGGTTACAATGAGCAGTTCTTC.

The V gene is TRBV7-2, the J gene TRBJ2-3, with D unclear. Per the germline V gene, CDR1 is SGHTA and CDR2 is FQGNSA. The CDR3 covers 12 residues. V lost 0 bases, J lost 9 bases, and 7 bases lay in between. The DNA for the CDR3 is TGTGCCAGCAGCTTAGCCGGCACCACGCAGTATTTT. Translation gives CASSLAGTTQYF.

CDR3 sequence reads: CASSPLTSGIFQETQYF. The CDR3 nucleotides are TGTGCCAGCTCCCCTCTTACTAGCGGGATATTCCAAGAGACCCAGTACTTC. V and J are TRBV7-8 and TRBJ2-5, with 10 positions matching TRBD2. The germline V gene encodes CDR1 SGHVS and CDR2 FQNEAQ. The V segment lost 8 bases and the J segment 1 base; nucleotides outside the gene matches: 13. This CDR3 spans 17 amino acids.

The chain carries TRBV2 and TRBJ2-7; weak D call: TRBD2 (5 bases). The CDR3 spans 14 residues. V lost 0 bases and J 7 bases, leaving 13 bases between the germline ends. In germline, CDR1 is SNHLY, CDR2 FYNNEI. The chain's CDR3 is CASSEAHGLREQYF. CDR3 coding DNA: TGTGCCAGCAGTGAAGCCCACGGACTGCGGGAGCAGTACTTC.

The CDR3 DNA sequence: TGTGCCAGCAGTTTAACAGGGGCAAAGTACGAGCAGTACTTC. It specifies CASSLTGAKYEQYF. This chain links TRBV27 with TRBJ2-7, with 7 bases fitting TRBD1. V was pared by 2 bases and J by 4 bases, with 5 bases of the junction left unmatched. CDR3 length: 14 residues. Germline CDR1 and CDR2: MNHEY and SMNVEV (reference sequence).

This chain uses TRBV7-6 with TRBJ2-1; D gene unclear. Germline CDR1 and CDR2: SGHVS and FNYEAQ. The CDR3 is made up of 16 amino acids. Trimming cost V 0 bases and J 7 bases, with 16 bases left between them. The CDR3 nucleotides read TGTGCCAGCAGCTTAGCCCTCTTGCGAATTACTAATGAGCAGTTCTTC. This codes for CASSLALLRITNEQFF.

The CDR3 sequence: CSVDFYTGELFF. The CDR3 DNA reads as TGCAGCGTTGATTTCTACACCGGGGAGCTGTTTTTT. The rearrangement joins TRBV29-1 to TRBJ2-2; no firm D call. This CDR3 contains 12 residues. V lost 3 bases and J lost 3, with 5 bases in between. Germline lookup yields CDR1 SQVTM and CDR2 ANQGSEA.

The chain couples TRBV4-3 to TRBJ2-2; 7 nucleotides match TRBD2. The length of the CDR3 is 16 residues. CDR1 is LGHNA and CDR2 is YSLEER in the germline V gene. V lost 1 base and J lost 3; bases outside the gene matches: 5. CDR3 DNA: TGCGCCAGCAGCCAAGGAGGGCTAGCGGACACCGGGGAGCTGTTTTTT. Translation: CASSQGGLADTGELFF.

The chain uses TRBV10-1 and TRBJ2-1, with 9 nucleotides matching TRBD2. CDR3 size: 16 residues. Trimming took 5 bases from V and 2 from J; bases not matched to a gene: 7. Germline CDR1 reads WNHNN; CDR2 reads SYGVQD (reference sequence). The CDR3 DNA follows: TGCGCCAGCAGTCCTATAGCGGGAGAGGCCTACAATGAGCAGTTCTTC. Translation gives CASSPIAGEAYNEQFF.

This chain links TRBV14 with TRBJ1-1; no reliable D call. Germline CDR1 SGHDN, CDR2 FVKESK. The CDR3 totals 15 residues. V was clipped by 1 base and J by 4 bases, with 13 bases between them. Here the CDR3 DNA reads TGTGCCAGCAGCCAAGGGATCGGGGTGAGCACTGAAGCTTTCTTT. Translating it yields CASSQGIGVSTEAFF.

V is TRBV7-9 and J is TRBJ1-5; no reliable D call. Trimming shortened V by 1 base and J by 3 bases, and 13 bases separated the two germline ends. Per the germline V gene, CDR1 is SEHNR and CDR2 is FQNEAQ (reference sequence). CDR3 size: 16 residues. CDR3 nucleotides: TGTGCCAGCAGCTTAGAGGCGGGGAACCTCAATCAGCCCCAGCATTTT. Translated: CASSLEAGNLNQPQHF.

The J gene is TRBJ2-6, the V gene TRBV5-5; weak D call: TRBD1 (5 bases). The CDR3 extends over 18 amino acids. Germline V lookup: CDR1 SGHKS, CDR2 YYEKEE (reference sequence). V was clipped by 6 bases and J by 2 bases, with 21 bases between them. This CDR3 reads CASNPLGAPVAGANVLTF. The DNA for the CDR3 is TGTGCCAGCAACCCCTTAGGGGCCCCTGTAGCTGGGGCCAACGTCCTGACTTTC. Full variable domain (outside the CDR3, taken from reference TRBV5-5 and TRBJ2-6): DAGVTQSPTHLIKTRGQQVTLRCSPISGHKSVSWYQQVLGQGPQFIFQYYEKEERGRGNFPDRFSARQFPNYSSELNVNALLLGDSALYLCASNPLGAPVAGANVLTFGAGSRLTVL.

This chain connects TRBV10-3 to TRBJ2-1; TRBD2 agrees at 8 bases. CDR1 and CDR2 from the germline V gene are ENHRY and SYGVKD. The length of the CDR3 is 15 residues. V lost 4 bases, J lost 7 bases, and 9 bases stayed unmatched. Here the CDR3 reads CAISGAGAPLNEQFF. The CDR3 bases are TGTGCCATCAGTGGAGCGGGAGCCCCTTTGAATGAGCAGTTCTTC.